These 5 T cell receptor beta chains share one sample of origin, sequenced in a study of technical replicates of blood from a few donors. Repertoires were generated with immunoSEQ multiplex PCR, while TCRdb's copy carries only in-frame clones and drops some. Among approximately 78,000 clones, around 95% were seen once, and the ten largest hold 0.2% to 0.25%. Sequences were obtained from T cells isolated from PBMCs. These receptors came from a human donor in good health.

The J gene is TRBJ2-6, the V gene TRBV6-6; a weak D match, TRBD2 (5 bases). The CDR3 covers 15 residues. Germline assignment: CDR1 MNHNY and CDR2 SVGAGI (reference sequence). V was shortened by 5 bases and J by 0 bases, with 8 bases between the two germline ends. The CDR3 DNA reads TGTGCCAGCAGTAGCGGAAGCTCTGGGGCCAACGTCCTGACTTTC. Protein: CASSSGSSGANVLTF.

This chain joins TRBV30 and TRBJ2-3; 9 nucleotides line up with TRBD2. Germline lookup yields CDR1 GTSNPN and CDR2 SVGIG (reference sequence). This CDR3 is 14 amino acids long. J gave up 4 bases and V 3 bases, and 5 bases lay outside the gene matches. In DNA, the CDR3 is TGTGCCTGGAGCAGTAGCGGGGGTGCAGATACGCAGTATTTT. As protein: CAWSSSGGADTQYF.

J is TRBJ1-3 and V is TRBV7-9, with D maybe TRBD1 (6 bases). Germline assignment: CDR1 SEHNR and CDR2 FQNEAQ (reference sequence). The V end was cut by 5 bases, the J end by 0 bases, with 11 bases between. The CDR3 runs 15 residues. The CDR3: CASSRTGNSGNTIYF. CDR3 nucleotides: TGTGCCAGCAGCCGTACAGGGAACTCTGGAAACACCATATATTTT.

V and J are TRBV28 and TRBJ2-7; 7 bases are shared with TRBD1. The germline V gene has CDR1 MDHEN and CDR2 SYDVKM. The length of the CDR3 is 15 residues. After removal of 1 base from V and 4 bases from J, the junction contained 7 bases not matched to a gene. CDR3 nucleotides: TGTGCCAGCAGTTTATTAGGGGGCGCGATTTACGAGCAGTACTTC. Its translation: CASSLLGGAIYEQYF.

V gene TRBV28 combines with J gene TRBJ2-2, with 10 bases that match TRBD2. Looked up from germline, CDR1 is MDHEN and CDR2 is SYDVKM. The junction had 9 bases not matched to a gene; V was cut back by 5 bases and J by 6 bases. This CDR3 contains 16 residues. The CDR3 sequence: CASSPLAGDIPGELFF. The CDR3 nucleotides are TGTGCCAGCAGTCCTCTAGCGGGAGATATTCCCGGGGAGCTGTTTTTT.